These 4 T cell receptor beta chains came from one sample sequenced in a study of molecular identifiers for immune sequencing clone quantification. TCRdb called the PCR reads again in MiXCR, with one record for every CDR3 protein. The sample includes a few hundred thousand distinct CDR3 sequences, roughly a quarter of them seen just once. The material sequenced was naive CD8+ T cells from blood, with Jurkat cell RNA spiked in. The subset is: FACS-sorted CD8+CD4-CCR7+CD45RA+ naive T cells. These receptors originate from a human donor in good health. Some libraries in this study had Jurkat cell RNA spiked in.

This clonotype has ten or more counts. V gene TRBV5-4 combines with J gene TRBJ1-1; tentative D call: TRBD1 (5 bases). The V end lost 0 bases, the J end lost 0 bases, and 12 bases lay between the germline ends. Germline V gene sequence: CDR1 SGHNT, CDR2 YYREEE (reference sequence). The length of the CDR3 is 16 residues. CDR3 sequence (DNA): TGTGCCAGCAGCTTGGATCCGGCAGGGATGAACACTGAAGCTTTCTTT. It translates to CASSLDPAGMNTEAFF.

Comments on this clonotype: A single base separates this from a much larger clone, so it may be a read error. This chain uses TRBV6-2 or TRBV6-3 with TRBJ2-5; perhaps TRBD2 as D (6 bases). The CDR3 length is 15 residues. CDR1 and CDR2 from the germline V gene are MNHEY and SVGEGT. The CDR3 region has the DNA TGTGCCAGCAGAGAACTAGGGACTTCCCAAGAGACCCAGCACTTC. It yields the protein CASRELGTSQETQHF.

This clonotype was seen a handful of times. The V and J genes are TRBV3-1 and TRBJ1-1, with a weak D call TRBD1 (6 bases). CDR1 is LGHDT and CDR2 is YNNKEL in the germline V gene (reference sequence). V was shortened by 1 base and J by 0 bases, with 12 bases between the two germline ends. The CDR3 runs 16 residues. CDR3 DNA sequence: TGTGCCAGCAGCCAAGTTGGGGACAAAATGAACACTGAAGCTTTCTTT. It specifies CASSQVGDKMNTEAFF.

At least ten counts were recorded for this clonotype. The chain is built from TRBV9 and TRBJ1-2; D not certain. Germline lookup yields CDR1 SGDLS and CDR2 YYNGEE. V lost 0 bases and J lost 3, with 6 bases in between. The CDR3 length is 13 residues. CDR3 residues: CASSVGEDYGYTF. In DNA form, the CDR3 reads TGTGCCAGCAGCGTAGGTGAGGACTATGGCTACACCTTC. The full variable domain, with the rest looked up from reference TRBV9 and TRBJ1-2, is DSGVTQTPKHLITATGQRVTLRCSPRSGDLSVYWYQQSLDQGLQFLIQYYNGEERAKGNILERFSAQQFPDLHSELNLSSLELGDSALYFCASSVGEDYGYTFGSGTRLTVV.